This is a list of T cell receptor beta chains from one sample in a study of shared clonotypes between healthy human individuals. Clones were sequenced by immunoSEQ multiplex PCR, and TCRdb holds only the in-frame ones, with some missing. The data contain about 1 million clones, more than 65% of them singletons. The sample taken for sequencing was memory CD4+ T cells sorted from blood. The receptors stem from a young man in good health. Each CDR3 is given with its conserved first and last residue. Each record gives: clone size, D gene, V gene, J gene, CDR3 protein, CDR3 DNA. D genes are given only for firm matches. The size field is filled for only some rows; it gives once, few, many or a size class.

clone size: few
D gene: .
V gene: TRBV7-3
J gene: TRBJ2-3
CDR3 protein: CASSLGHITDTQYF
CDR3 DNA: TGTGCCAGCAGCTTAGGGCACATCACAGATACGCAGTATTTT

clone size: .
D gene: .
V gene: TRBV2
J gene: TRBJ2-7
CDR3 protein: CASTRVGYEQYF
CDR3 DNA: TGTGCCAGCACCAGGGTGGGTTACGAGCAGTACTTC

clone size: .
D gene: TRBD1
V gene: TRBV30
J gene: TRBJ2-2
CDR3 protein: CAWSVQGGPGELFF
CDR3 DNA: TGTGCCTGGAGTGTACAGGGGGGTCCCGGGGAGCTGTTTTTT

clone size: .
D gene: TRBD1
V gene: TRBV30
J gene: TRBJ1-6
CDR3 protein: CAWTGGGSPLHF
CDR3 DNA: TGTGCCTGGACAGGGGGGGGCTCACCCCTCCACTTT

clone size: .
D gene: TRBD2
V gene: TRBV7-2
J gene: TRBJ2-1
CDR3 protein: CASSSPRAGGSYNEQFF
CDR3 DNA: TGTGCCAGCAGCTCACCTAGGGCGGGAGGCTCCTACAATGAGCAGTTCTTC

clone size: once
D gene: .
V gene: TRBV11-2
J gene: TRBJ2-7
CDR3 protein: CASSPWGTDSYEQYF
CDR3 DNA: TGTGCCAGCAGCCCTTGGGGGACCGACTCCTACGAGCAGTACTTC

clone size: .
D gene: .
V gene: TRBV5-1
J gene: TRBJ1-6
CDR3 protein: CASSLDSSYNSPLHF
CDR3 DNA: TGCGCCAGCAGCTTGGATAGCTCCTATAATTCACCCCTCCACTTT

clone size: .
D gene: .
V gene: TRBV5-1
J gene: TRBJ2-5
CDR3 protein: CASSPGLAETQYF
CDR3 DNA: TGCGCCAGCAGCCCGGGGCTAGCAGAGACCCAGTACTTC

clone size: .
D gene: .
V gene: TRBV7-2
J gene: TRBJ1-2
CDR3 protein: CASSLMAASYGYTF
CDR3 DNA: TGTGCCAGCAGCTTAATGGCGGCTAGCTATGGCTACACCTTC

clone size: .
D gene: .
V gene: TRBV7-2
J gene: TRBJ2-7
CDR3 protein: CASSLAAVYEQYF
CDR3 DNA: TGTGCCAGTAGCTTAGCCGCAGTCTACGAGCAGTACTTC

clone size: .
D gene: .
V gene: TRBV2
J gene: TRBJ2-7
CDR3 protein: CASSGLDSYEQYF
CDR3 DNA: TGTGCCAGCAGTGGGCTAGATTCCTACGAGCAGTACTTC

clone size: .
D gene: TRBD1
V gene: TRBV19
J gene: TRBJ1-5
CDR3 protein: CASSWTGMGQPQHF
CDR3 DNA: TGTGCCAGTAGTTGGACAGGGATGGGTCAGCCCCAGCATTTT

clone size: .
D gene: .
V gene: TRBV29-1
J gene: TRBJ1-5
CDR3 protein: CSVVLQVNQPQHF
CDR3 DNA: TGCAGCGTGGTCCTTCAGGTAAATCAGCCCCAGCATTTT

clone size: .
D gene: TRBD1
V gene: TRBV5-4
J gene: TRBJ2-7
CDR3 protein: CASSLSLGQYEQYF
CDR3 DNA: TGTGCCAGCAGCTTGAGTCTGGGACAGTACGAGCAGTACTTC

clone size: .
D gene: .
V gene: TRBV6-4
J gene: TRBJ1-1
CDR3 protein: CASSAQAGTEAFF
CDR3 DNA: TGTGCCAGCAGTGCGCAGGCGGGAACTGAAGCTTTCTTT

clone size: few
D gene: TRBD2
V gene: TRBV30
J gene: TRBJ2-3
CDR3 protein: CAVAGRPPDTQYF
CDR3 DNA: TGTGCAGTAGCGGGGAGACCCCCAGATACGCAGTATTTT

clone size: once
D gene: TRBD2
V gene: TRBV18
J gene: TRBJ2-3
CDR3 protein: CASSLLAGDTQYF
CDR3 DNA: TGTGCCAGCTCACTACTAGCGGGAGATACGCAGTATTTT

clone size: .
D gene: .
V gene: TRBV10-3
J gene: TRBJ2-2
CDR3 protein: CAIKRQTNTGELFF
CDR3 DNA: TGTGCCATCAAACGCCAGACTAACACCGGGGAGCTGTTTTTT

clone size: .
D gene: .
V gene: TRBV28
J gene: TRBJ2-5
CDR3 protein: CASSRQVQETQYF
CDR3 DNA: TGTGCCAGCAGTCGACAGGTTCAAGAGACCCAGTACTTC

clone size: .
D gene: TRBD1
V gene: TRBV30
J gene: TRBJ2-7
CDR3 protein: CAWSTHRDRGAKGISYEQYF
CDR3 DNA: TGTGCCTGGAGTACTCACCGGGACAGGGGGGCGAAGGGGATTTCCTACGAGCAGTACTTC

clone size: .
D gene: .
V gene: TRBV18
J gene: TRBJ2-7
CDR3 protein: CASSSPSYEQYF
CDR3 DNA: TGTGCCAGCTCATCACCTTCCTACGAGCAGTACTTC

clone size: .
D gene: .
V gene: TRBV27
J gene: TRBJ2-3
CDR3 protein: CASRRAVDDTQYF
CDR3 DNA: TGTGCCAGCAGACGGGCTGTAGACGATACGCAGTATTTT

clone size: .
D gene: TRBD1
V gene: TRBV2
J gene: TRBJ1-1
CDR3 protein: CASSRLDRGPIGTEAFF
CDR3 DNA: TGTGCCAGCAGTCGGCTGGACAGGGGCCCCATAGGCACTGAAGCTTTCTTT

clone size: .
D gene: .
V gene: TRBV6-1
J gene: TRBJ1-2
CDR3 protein: CASSEGVKGGSYTF
CDR3 DNA: TGTGCCAGCAGTGAAGGGGTGAAAGGGGGGAGCTACACCTTC

clone size: .
D gene: .
V gene: TRBV2
J gene: TRBJ2-1
CDR3 protein: CASRLGGEQFF
CDR3 DNA: TGTGCCAGCAGACTAGGGGGTGAGCAGTTCTTC

clone size: .
D gene: .
V gene: TRBV6-5
J gene: TRBJ2-2
CDR3 protein: CASSYQQNTGELFF
CDR3 DNA: TGTGCCAGCAGTTACCAACAGAACACCGGGGAGCTGTTTTTT

clone size: once
D gene: .
V gene: TRBV19
J gene: TRBJ2-2
CDR3 protein: CASSTSAGRTNTGELFF
CDR3 DNA: TGTGCCAGTAGTACCAGTGCAGGGCGAACGAACACCGGGGAGCTGTTTTTT

clone size: .
D gene: TRBD1
V gene: TRBV12-5
J gene: TRBJ1-5
CDR3 protein: CASAVEPGQAEHF
CDR3 DNA: TGTGCTAGTGCCGTCGAACCTGGACAGGCCGAGCATTTT

clone size: few
D gene: TRBD1
V gene: TRBV5-1
J gene: TRBJ1-3
CDR3 protein: CASSSQGGSGNTIYF
CDR3 DNA: TGCGCCAGCAGCTCACAGGGGGGCTCTGGAAACACCATATATTTT

clone size: .
D gene: TRBD2
V gene: TRBV4-3
J gene: TRBJ2-1
CDR3 protein: CASSHSPGTSVNEQFF
CDR3 DNA: TGCGCCAGCAGCCACTCCCCCGGGACTAGCGTGAATGAGCAGTTCTTC

clone size: .
D gene: .
V gene: TRBV5-5
J gene: TRBJ2-7
CDR3 protein: CASSLAFGFSGEQYF
CDR3 DNA: TGTGCCAGCAGCTTGGCATTCGGGTTTTCGGGTGAGCAGTACTTC

clone size: .
D gene: .
V gene: TRBV6-5
J gene: TRBJ1-2
CDR3 protein: CASSYIESAYGYTF
CDR3 DNA: TGTGCCAGCAGTTACATTGAAAGTGCTTATGGCTACACCTTC

clone size: .
D gene: TRBD2
V gene: TRBV7-9
J gene: TRBJ2-3
CDR3 protein: CASSLASSGGPGTDTQYF
CDR3 DNA: TGTGCCAGCAGCTTAGCTAGTAGCGGGGGGCCGGGCACAGATACGCAGTATTTT

clone size: .
D gene: .
V gene: TRBV5-1
J gene: TRBJ2-5
CDR3 protein: CASSLAGGQETQYF
CDR3 DNA: TGCGCCAGCAGCTTGGCCGGTGGACAAGAGACCCAGTACTTC

clone size: .
D gene: TRBD1
V gene: TRBV7-9
J gene: TRBJ2-7
CDR3 protein: CASSWGQGAHEQYF
CDR3 DNA: TGTGCCAGCAGCTGGGGACAGGGGGCCCACGAGCAGTACTTC

clone size: .
D gene: TRBD2
V gene: TRBV27
J gene: TRBJ2-1
CDR3 protein: CASSPSVVAGLAVPYNEQFF
CDR3 DNA: TGTGCCAGCAGTCCCTCGGTAGTGGCAGGGCTAGCGGTACCCTACAATGAGCAGTTCTTC

clone size: many
D gene: TRBD1
V gene: TRBV11-2
J gene: TRBJ1-3
CDR3 protein: CASTSTGGENTIYF
CDR3 DNA: TGTGCCAGCACCTCGACAGGGGGCGAAAACACCATATATTTT

clone size: once
D gene: TRBD1
V gene: TRBV6-1
J gene: TRBJ2-3
CDR3 protein: CASDDRQGADTQYF
CDR3 DNA: TGTGCCAGCGATGACCGACAGGGGGCAGATACGCAGTATTTT

clone size: once
D gene: .
V gene: TRBV19
J gene: TRBJ2-5
CDR3 protein: CASSVSRGEKTQYF
CDR3 DNA: TGTGCCAGTAGCGTTTCTAGGGGGGAGAAGACCCAGTACTTC

clone size: few
D gene: TRBD2
V gene: TRBV10-3
J gene: TRBJ2-5
CDR3 protein: CAISPSGGAGGAETQYF
CDR3 DNA: TGTGCCATCAGTCCCTCCGGGGGGGCCGGGGGAGCGGAGACCCAGTACTTC

clone size: once
D gene: TRBD2
V gene: TRBV2
J gene: TRBJ2-5
CDR3 protein: CASRGTSGETQYF
CDR3 DNA: TGTGCCAGCAGGGGGACTAGCGGAGAGACCCAGTACTTC

clone size: .
D gene: .
V gene: TRBV2
J gene: TRBJ1-5
CDR3 protein: CASSARGGNQPQHF
CDR3 DNA: TGTGCCAGCAGTGCCAGGGGAGGCAATCAGCCCCAGCATTTT

clone size: few
D gene: TRBD1
V gene: TRBV4-1
J gene: TRBJ1-5
CDR3 protein: CASSQDERQGADQPQHF
CDR3 DNA: TGCGCCAGCAGCCAAGATGAACGACAGGGGGCCGATCAGCCCCAGCATTTT

clone size: .
D gene: .
V gene: TRBV2
J gene: TRBJ2-7
CDR3 protein: CASIPTFFSSYEQYF
CDR3 DNA: TGTGCCAGCATCCCGACTTTTTTCAGCTCCTACGAGCAGTACTTC

clone size: .
D gene: .
V gene: TRBV29-1
J gene: TRBJ1-1
CDR3 protein: CSVEGRQRDRAFF
CDR3 DNA: TGCAGCGTTGAAGGTCGACAAAGGGATCGGGCTTTCTTT

clone size: .
D gene: .
V gene: TRBV5-4
J gene: TRBJ2-6
CDR3 protein: CASSLGGHTSGANVLTF
CDR3 DNA: TGTGCCAGCAGCTTGGGGGGACACACCTCTGGGGCCAACGTCCTGACTTTC